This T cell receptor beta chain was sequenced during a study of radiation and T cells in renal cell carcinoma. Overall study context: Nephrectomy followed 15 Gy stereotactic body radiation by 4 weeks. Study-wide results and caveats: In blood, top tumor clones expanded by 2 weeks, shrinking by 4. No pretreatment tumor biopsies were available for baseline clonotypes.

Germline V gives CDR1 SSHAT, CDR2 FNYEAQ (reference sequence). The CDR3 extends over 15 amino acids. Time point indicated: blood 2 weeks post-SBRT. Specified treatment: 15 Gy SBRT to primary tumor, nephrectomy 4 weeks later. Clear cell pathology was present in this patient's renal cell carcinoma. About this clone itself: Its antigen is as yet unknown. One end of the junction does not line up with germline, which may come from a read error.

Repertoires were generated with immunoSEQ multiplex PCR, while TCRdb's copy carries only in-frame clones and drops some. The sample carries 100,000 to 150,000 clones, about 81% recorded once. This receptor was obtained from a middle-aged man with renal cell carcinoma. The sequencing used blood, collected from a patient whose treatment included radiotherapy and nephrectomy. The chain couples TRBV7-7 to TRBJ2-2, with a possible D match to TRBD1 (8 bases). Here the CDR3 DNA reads TGTGCTAGCAGCCCCGGACAGGGAGGGATCGGGGAGCTGTTTTTT. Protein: CASSPGQGGIGELFF.